Listed below are T cell receptor beta chains from one sample, sequenced in a study of blood T cell repertoires in COVID-19. Measured with immunoSEQ multiplex PCR; TCRdb has only the in-frame clones, and not every one. The data contain 150,000 to 200,000 clones, roughly 74% of them singletons. The sample was peripheral blood. The source is a woman older than 75 with acute or convalescent COVID-19. CDR3s include the opening cysteine and the closing phenylalanine or tryptophan. A D gene is named only where the DNA matches it firmly. Clone size is not always given. Where it is, it says once, few, many or a class for expanded clones.

.,.,14,TRBJ2-7,TRBV11-2,TGTGCCAGCAGCTGGGGTTCGCTGGGGCACGAGCAGTACTTC,CASSWGSLGHEQYF
many,.,19,TRBJ2-1,TRBV5-1,TGCGCCAGCAGCTTGGGACGGGAGAAGGTTTGGCAGGTTTGGAATGAGCAGTTCTTC,CASSLGREKVWQVWNEQFF
few,.,15,TRBJ1-4,TRBV4-2,TGTGCCAGCAGCCAGCCCAGGTACAGGAGGGGAAAACTGTTTTTT,CASSQPRYRRGKLFF
many,TRBD1,13,TRBJ2-7,TRBV5-1,TGCGCCAGCAGACTGGGACAGGGGAACGAGCAGTACTTC,CASRLGQGNEQYF
.,.,20,TRBJ2-1,TRBV4-2,TGTGCCAGCAGCCAAGTAGGTGTTAGCGGAGGGTTCCCCTCCTACAATGAGCAGTTCTTC,CASSQVGVSGGFPSYNEQFF
once,.,14,TRBJ1-5,TRBV19,TGTGCCAGTAGTATCCTGGGGGCCCGCCAGCCCCAGCATTTT,CASSILGARQPQHF
once,.,14,TRBJ1-5,TRBV28,TGTGCCAGCAGTCTTGGAGGGCCCAATCAGCCCCAGCATTTT,CASSLGGPNQPQHF
once,.,13,TRBJ2-5,TRBV28,TGTGCCAGCAGTTCAGGGGCGCCCGGGGCCCAGTACTTC,CASSSGAPGAQYF
.,TRBD2,15,TRBJ2-2,TRBV6-5,TGTGCCAGCACCCGCACTAGCGCGGGCACCGGGGAGCTGTTTTTT,CASTRTSAGTGELFF
few,TRBD1,19,TRBJ1-6,TRBV5-1,TGCGCCAGCAGCTTGGTTAGCCTCAGGGGGCCCTCCTATAATTCACCCCTCCACTTT,CASSLVSLRGPSYNSPLHF
.,.,14,TRBJ1-2,TRBV6-5,TGTGCCAGCCAATGGGGACTCACGGACTATGGCTACACCTTC,CASQWGLTDYGYTF
.,.,14,TRBJ1-6,TRBV6-5,TGTGCCAGCAGAATACAGGGTACCTTTTCACCCCTCCACTTT,CASRIQGTFSPLHF
.,TRBD2,13,TRBJ2-7,TRBV18,TGTGCCAGCACCCCGGGGGGGTACTACGAGCAGTACTTC,CASTPGGYYEQYF
.,TRBD2,13,TRBJ2-1,TRBV29-1,TGCAGCGTTGGGGCGGGAGAGGGTAATGAGCAGTTCTTC,CSVGAGEGNEQFF
.,.,12,TRBJ1-4,TRBV6-6,TGTGCCAGTAGAGTCCGCGATGAAAAACTGTTTTTT,CASRVRDEKLFF
.,.,16,TRBJ1-1,TRBV28,TGTGCCAGCAGTTTAATCAGTGTGCAGGGCGAAACTGAAGCTTTCTTT,CASSLISVQGETEAFF
.,.,16,TRBJ1-6,TRBV3-1/TRBV3-2,TGTGCCAGCAGCCAAGACGCCGGGACTAACAATTCACCCCTCCACTTT,CASSQDAGTNNSPLHF
.,.,14,TRBJ2-2,TRBV2,TGTGCCAGCCTCCTGGGGCGAGCATCCGGGGAGCTGTTTTTT,CASLLGRASGELFF
.,.,14,TRBJ2-4,TRBV6-5,TGTGCCAGCAGTTTAGGGGAAACGGCGAACATTCAGTACTTC,CASSLGETANIQYF
.,.,12,TRBJ2-1,TRBV18,TGTGCCAGCTCACCCGAGCAGGGTCTTCGGTTCTTC,CASSPEQGLRFF
.,TRBD2,15,TRBJ2-2,TRBV2,TGTGCCAGCAGTTCCGGACTAGCGGGAACCGGGGAGCTGTTTTTT,CASSSGLAGTGELFF
.,TRBD1,18,TRBJ2-2,TRBV2,TGTGCCAGCAGTGAAGCCTCCCCGGGACAGGGGTTCGCCGGGGAGCTGTTTTTT,CASSEASPGQGFAGELFF
.,.,15,TRBJ2-1,TRBV25-1,TGTGCCAGCAGTGAACCAGGTTCACGATACAATGAGCAGTTCTTC,CASSEPGSRYNEQFF
.,TRBD1,15,TRBJ1-2,TRBV4-1,TGCGCCAGCAGCCAAGATGGAAGGGGGCACTATGGCTACACCTTC,CASSQDGRGHYGYTF
.,TRBD2,18,TRBJ2-7,TRBV4-2,TGTGCCAGCAGCCAAGCGTCTAGCGGGGGGGAATTTACCTACGAGCAGTACTTC,CASSQASSGGEFTYEQYF
.,.,15,TRBJ2-7,TRBV5-1,TGCGCCAGCAGCTTGGGAGGACTCCCTTCCTACGAGCAGTACTTC,CASSLGGLPSYEQYF
.,TRBD2,13,TRBJ2-7,TRBV3-1/TRBV3-2,TGTGCCAGCAGCCCGGGACTAGCCCACGAGCAGTACTTC,CASSPGLAHEQYF
.,.,16,TRBJ1-3,TRBV19,TGTGCCAGTAGTATGGCGGCCCGGGGGACTGGAAACACCATATATTTT,CASSMAARGTGNTIYF
.,.,15,TRBJ2-6,TRBV11-2,TGTGCCAGCAGCTTAGGGGGGCCTGGGGCCAACGTCCTGACTTTC,CASSLGGPGANVLTF